This T cell receptor (beta chain) was sequenced during a study of Graves' ophthalmopathy and Graves' hyperthyroidism. Germline CDR1 MNHEY, CDR2 SMNVEV (reference sequence). The CDR3 has 16 amino acids. Trimming took 5 bases from V and 2 from J, leaving 19 bases between them. Amplified TCR beta CDR3 regions were obtained using RNA transcripts as template. The library came from an HTBI-primed first-round RT-PCR and a second-round multiplex PCR. TCRdb redid the calling of the multiplex PCR reads with MiXCR, one entry per CDR3 protein. The sample shows approximately 160,000 distinct CDR3 sequences, approximately 38% of them seen only once. This clonotype was counted only a few times. The study enrolled ophthalmopathy donors with moderate-to-severe activity, CAS ≥3, NOSPECS ≥4 and duration under 3 months. Serum thyroxine and TRAb, along with clinical symptoms, thyroid ultrasound and orbital computed tomography, were what diagnosis relied on.

This TCR derives from a woman in her forties with Graves' ophthalmopathy. The chain employs TRBV27 and TRBJ2-7; D is unresolved. The sample taken for sequencing was peripheral blood. The CDR3 nucleotides are TGTGCCAGCAGTCCCTTGATGGCGGAGTCGGCCTACGAGCAGTACTTC. Translation: CASSPLMAESAYEQYF.